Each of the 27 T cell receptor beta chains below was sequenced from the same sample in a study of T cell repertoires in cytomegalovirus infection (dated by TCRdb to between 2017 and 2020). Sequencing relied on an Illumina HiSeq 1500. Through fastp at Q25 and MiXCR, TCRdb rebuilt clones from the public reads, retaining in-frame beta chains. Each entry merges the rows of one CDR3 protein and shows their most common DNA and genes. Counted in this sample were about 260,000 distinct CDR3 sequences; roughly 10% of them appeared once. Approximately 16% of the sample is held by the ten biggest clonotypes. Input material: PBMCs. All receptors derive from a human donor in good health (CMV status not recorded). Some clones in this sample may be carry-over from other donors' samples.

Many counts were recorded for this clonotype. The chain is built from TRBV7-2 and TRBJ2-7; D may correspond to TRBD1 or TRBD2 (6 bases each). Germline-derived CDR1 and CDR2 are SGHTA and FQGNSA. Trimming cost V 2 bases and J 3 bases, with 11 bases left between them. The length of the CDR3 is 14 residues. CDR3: CASSLTGRNYEQYF. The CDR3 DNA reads TGTGCCAGCAGCTTAACAGGGAGGAACTACGAGCAGTACTTC.

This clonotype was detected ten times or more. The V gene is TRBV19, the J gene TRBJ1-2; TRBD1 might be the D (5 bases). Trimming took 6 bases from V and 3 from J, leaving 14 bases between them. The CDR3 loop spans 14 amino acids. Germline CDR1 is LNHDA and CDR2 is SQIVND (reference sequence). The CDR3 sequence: CASRAQGGDYGYTF. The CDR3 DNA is TGTGCCAGTAGGGCTCAGGGAGGAGACTATGGCTACACCTTC.

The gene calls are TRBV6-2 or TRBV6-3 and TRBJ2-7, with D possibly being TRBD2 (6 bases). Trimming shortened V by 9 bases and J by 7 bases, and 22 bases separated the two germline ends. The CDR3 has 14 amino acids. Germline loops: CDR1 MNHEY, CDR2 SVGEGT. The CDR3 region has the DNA TGTGCCAGTACTATGACGGACTACGTGAAAGAGCAGTACTTC. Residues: CASTMTDYVKEQYF.

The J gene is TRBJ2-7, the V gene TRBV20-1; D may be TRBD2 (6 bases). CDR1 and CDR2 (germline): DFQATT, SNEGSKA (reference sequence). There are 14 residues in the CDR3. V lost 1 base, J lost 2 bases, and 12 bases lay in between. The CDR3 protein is CSARGGGIPYEQYF. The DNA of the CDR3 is TGCAGTGCTAGAGGAGGCGGGATCCCCTACGAGCAGTACTTC.

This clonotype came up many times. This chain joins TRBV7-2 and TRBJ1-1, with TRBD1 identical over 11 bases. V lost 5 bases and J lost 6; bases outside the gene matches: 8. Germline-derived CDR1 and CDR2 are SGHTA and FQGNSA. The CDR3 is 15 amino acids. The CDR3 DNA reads TGTGCCAGCAGCCGGGACAGGGGGGAAAGGGCTGAAGCTTTCTTT. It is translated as CASSRDRGERAEAFF.

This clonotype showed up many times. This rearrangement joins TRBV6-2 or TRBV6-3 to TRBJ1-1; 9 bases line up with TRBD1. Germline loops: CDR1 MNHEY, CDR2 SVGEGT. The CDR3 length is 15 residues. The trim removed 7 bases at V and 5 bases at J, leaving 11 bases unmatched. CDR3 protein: CASTTAGTGQTEAFF. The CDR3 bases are TGTGCCAGCACTACCGCCGGGACAGGGCAAACTGAAGCTTTCTTT.

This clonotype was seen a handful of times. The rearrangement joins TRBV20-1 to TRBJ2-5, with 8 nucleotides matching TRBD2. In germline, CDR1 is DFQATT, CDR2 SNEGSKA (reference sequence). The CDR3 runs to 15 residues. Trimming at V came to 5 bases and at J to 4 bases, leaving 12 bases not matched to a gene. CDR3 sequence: CSAHPGGGGPETQYF. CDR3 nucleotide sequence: TGCAGTGCTCACCCAGGCGGCGGGGGGCCAGAGACCCAGTACTTC.

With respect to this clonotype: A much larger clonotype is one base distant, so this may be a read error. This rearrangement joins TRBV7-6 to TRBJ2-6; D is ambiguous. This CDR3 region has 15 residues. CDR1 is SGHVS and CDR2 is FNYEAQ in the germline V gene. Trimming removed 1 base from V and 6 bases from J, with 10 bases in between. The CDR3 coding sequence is TGTGCCAGCAGCTTAGTAGGAACTGAGGCCAACGTCCTGACTTTC. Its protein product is CASSLVGTEANVLTF.

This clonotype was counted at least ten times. CDR3 coding DNA: TGTGCCAGCAGCTTATCTGGGACAGGGGGCGAGACCCAGTACTTC. Its translation: CASSLSGTGGETQYF. The chain links TRBV7-6 to TRBJ2-5, with TRBD1 matching over 12 bases. Losses at the gene ends were 2 bases for V and 5 bases for J; bases not matched to a gene: 3. Germline CDR1 is SGHVS and CDR2 is FNYEAQ. The CDR3 sequence is 15 residues long.

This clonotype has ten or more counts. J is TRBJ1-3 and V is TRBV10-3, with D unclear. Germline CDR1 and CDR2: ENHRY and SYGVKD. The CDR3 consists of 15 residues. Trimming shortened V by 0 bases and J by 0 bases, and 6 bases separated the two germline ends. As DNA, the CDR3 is TGTGCCATCAGTGAGTCTGGCCTCTCTGGAAACACCATATATTTT. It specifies CAISESGLSGNTIYF.

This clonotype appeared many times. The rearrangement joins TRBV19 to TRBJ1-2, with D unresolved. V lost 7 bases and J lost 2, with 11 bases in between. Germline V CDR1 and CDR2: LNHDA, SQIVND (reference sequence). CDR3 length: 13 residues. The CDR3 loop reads CASTPVLNYGYTF. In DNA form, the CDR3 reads TGTGCCAGTACCCCGGTCCTGAACTATGGCTACACCTTC. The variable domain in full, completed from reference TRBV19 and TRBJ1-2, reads DGGITQSPKYLFRKEGQNVTLSCEQNLNHDAMYWYRQDPGQGLRLIYYSQIVNDFQKGDIAEGYSVSREKKESFPLTVTSAQKNPTAFYLCASTPVLNYGYTFGSGTRLTVV.

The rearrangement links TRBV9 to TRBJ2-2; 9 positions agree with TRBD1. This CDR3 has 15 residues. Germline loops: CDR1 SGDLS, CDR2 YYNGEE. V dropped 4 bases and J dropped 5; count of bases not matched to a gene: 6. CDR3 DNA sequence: TGTGCCAGCAGCATCGACAGGGGGAGGACCGGGGAGCTGTTTTTT. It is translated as CASSIDRGRTGELFF.

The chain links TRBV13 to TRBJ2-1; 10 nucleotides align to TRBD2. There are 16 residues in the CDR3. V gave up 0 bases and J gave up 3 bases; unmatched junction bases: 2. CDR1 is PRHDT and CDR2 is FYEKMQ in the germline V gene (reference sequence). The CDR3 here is CASSLGLAGDYNEQFF. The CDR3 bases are TGTGCCAGCAGCTTAGGCCTAGCGGGAGACTACAATGAGCAGTTCTTC. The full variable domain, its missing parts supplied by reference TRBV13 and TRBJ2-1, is AAGVIQSPRHLIKEKRETATLKCYPIPRHDTVYWYQQGPGQDPQFLISFYEKMQSDKGSIPDRFSAQQFSDYHSELNMSSLELGDSALYFCASSLGLAGDYNEQFFGPGTRLTVL.

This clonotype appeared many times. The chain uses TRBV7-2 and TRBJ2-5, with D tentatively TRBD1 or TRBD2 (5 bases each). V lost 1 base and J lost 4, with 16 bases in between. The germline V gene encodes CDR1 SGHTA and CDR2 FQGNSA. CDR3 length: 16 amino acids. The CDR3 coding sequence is TGTGCCAGCAGCTTAGTGGTAGGGACCCCCCCAGAGACCCAGTACTTC. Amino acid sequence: CASSLVVGTPPETQYF.

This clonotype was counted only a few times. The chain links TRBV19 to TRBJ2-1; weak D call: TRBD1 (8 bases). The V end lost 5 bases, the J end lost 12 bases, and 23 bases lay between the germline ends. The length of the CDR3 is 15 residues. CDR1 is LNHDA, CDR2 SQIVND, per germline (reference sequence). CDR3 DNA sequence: TGTGCCAGTAGTCAGAGGATACAGGGGGGGCAGGGGCAGTTCTTC. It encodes CASSQRIQGGQGQFF.

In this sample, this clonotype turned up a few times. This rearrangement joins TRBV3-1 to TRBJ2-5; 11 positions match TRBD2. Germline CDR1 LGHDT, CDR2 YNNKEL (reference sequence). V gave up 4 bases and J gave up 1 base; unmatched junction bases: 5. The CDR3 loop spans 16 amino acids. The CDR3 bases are TGTGCCAGCAGCCCCCCTAGCGGGGGGTCCCAAGAGACCCAGTACTTC. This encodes CASSPPSGGSQETQYF.

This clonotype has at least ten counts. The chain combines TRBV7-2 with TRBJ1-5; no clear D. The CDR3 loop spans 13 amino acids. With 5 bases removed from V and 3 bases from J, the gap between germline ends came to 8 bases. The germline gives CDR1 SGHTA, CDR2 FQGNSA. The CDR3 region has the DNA TGTGCCAGCAGCGGACGGTACAATCAGCCCCAGCATTTT. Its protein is CASSGRYNQPQHF.

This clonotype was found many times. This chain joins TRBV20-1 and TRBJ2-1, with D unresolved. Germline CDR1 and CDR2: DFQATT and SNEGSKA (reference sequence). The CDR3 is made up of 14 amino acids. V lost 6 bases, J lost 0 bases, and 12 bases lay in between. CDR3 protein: CSAEESSSYNEQFF. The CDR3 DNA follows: TGCAGTGCCGAGGAGTCCAGCTCCTACAATGAGCAGTTCTTC.

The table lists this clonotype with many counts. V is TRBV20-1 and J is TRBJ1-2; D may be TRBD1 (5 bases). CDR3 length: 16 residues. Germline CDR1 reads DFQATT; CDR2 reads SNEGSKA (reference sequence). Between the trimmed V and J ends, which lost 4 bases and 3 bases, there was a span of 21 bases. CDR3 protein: CSAIPAGQRRHYGYTF. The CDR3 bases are TGCAGTGCTATCCCCGCGGGGCAGCGTCGCCACTATGGCTACACCTTC.

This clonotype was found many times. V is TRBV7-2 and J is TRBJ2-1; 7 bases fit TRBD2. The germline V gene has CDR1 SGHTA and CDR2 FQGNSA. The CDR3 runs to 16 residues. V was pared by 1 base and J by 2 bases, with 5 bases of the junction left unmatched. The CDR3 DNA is TGTGCCAGCAGCTTAGTCGGCGGGAGAGCCTACAATGAGCAGTTCTTC. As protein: CASSLVGGRAYNEQFF.

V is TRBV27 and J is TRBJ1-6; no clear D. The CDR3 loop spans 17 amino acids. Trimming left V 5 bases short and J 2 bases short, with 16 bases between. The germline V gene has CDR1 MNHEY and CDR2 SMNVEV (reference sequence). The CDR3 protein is CASSPRSARTYNSPLHF. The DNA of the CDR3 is TGTGCCAGCAGTCCCCGAAGTGCCCGGACCTATAATTCACCCCTCCACTTT.

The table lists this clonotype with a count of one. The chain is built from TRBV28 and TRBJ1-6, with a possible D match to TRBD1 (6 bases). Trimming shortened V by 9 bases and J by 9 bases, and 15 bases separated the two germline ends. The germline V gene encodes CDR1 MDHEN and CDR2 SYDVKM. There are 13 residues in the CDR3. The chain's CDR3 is CASYRDRGSPLHF. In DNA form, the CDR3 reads TGTGCCAGTTACAGGGATCGGGGTTCACCCCTCCACTTT.

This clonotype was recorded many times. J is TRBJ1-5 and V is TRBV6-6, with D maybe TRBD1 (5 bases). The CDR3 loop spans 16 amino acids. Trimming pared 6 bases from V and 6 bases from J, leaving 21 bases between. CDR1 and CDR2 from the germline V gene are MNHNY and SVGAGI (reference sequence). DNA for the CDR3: TGTGCCAGCAGAAAGAACCGGGATGCGGGGGGTCAGCCCCAGCATTTT. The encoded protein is CASRKNRDAGGQPQHF.

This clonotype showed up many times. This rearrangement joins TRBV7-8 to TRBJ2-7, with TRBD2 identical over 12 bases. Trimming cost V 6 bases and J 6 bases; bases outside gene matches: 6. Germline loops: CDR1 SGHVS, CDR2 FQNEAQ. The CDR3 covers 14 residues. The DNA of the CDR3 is TGTGCCAGCAGATCGACTAGCGGGAGTCGCGAGCAGTACTTC. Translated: CASRSTSGSREQYF. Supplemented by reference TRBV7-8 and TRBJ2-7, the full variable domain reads GAGVSQSPRYKVAKRGQDVALRCDPISGHVSLFWYQQALGQGPEFLTYFQNEAQLDKSGLPSDRFFAERPEGSVSTLKIQRTQQEDSAVYLCASRSTSGSREQYFGPGTRLTVT.

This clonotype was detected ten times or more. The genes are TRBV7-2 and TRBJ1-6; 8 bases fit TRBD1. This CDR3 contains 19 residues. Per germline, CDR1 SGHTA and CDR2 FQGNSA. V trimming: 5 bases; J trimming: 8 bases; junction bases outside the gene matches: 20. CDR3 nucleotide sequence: TGTGCCAGCAGCACTCGACAGGGGAGATTCGGTAGGGTTGATTCACCCCTCCACTTT. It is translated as CASSTRQGRFGRVDSPLHF.

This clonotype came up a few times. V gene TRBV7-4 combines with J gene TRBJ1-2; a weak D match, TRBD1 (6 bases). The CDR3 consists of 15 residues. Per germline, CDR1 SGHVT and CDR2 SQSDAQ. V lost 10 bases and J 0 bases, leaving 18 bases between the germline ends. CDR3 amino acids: CAITTQGKANYGYTF. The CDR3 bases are TGTGCCATCACGACCCAGGGGAAAGCTAACTATGGCTACACCTTC.

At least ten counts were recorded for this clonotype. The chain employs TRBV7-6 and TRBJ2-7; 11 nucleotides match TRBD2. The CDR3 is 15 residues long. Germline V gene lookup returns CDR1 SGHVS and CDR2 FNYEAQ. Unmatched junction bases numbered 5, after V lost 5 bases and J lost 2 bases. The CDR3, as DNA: TGTGCCAGCAGCGCCGGGACTAGCGGTACCTACGAGCAGTACTTC. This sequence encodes CASSAGTSGTYEQYF.